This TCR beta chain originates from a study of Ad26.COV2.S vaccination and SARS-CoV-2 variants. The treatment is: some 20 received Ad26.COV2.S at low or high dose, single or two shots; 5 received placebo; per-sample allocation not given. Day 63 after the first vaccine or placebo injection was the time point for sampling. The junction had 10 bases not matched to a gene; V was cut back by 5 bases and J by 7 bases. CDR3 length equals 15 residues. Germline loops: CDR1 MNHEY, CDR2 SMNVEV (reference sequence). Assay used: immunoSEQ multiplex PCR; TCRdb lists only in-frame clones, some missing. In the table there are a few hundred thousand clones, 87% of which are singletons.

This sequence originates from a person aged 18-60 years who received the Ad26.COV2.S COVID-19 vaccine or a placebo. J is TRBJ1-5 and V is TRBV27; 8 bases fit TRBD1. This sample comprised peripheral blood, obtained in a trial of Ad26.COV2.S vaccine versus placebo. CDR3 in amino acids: CASSPWTGQGQPQHF. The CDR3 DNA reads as TGTGCCAGCAGTCCGTGGACAGGGCAAGGGCAGCCCCAGCATTTT.